This T cell receptor (beta chain) was sequenced in a study of STAT5B mutations in CD4+ large granular lymphocyte leukemia. Sequencing was performed with immunoSEQ multiplex PCR; in TCRdb, only in-frame clones are kept and a portion is missing. This sample has under 40,000 clones, with more than 60% found just once. The CDR3 is made up of 15 amino acids. The ends were cut back, 8 bases at V and 0 bases at J, with 16 bases in the middle. The germline CDR1 and CDR2 sequences are MRHNA and SNTAGT. The study's findings and limits: Patient CD4-sorted repertoires stayed more clonal than healthy ones after leukemic-clone removal.

Comment on this clone: What it recognizes is unknown.

The J gene is TRBJ1-1, the V gene TRBV6-4; D ambiguous. The sample was CD4+ T cells from blood buffy coats. This TCR was sampled from a human donor in good health. The CDR3 spells CASPQIGKLNTEAFF. The CDR3, as DNA: TGTGCCAGCCCACAAATAGGCAAATTGAACACTGAAGCTTTCTTT.